This note documents a single T cell receptor beta chain sequence. Trimming left V 6 bases short and J 2 bases short, with 19 bases between. The CDR3 length is 16 residues. CDR1 and CDR2 (germline): MNHEY, SMNVEV (reference sequence). This record belongs to a study of blood T cell repertoires in COVID-19. Across the whole study: Some COVID-19 samples were acute and others convalescent; all came from the United States, Italy and Spain. Sources were T cells, B-cell-depleted T cells, or PBMCs; the material itself was cDNA or gDNA.

Original methodology: Amplification from reference gene primers served as the basis for estimated nucleated cell counts. Sequencing used immunoSEQ multiplex PCR; TCRdb keeps in-frame clones, though not all of them. Clone size and the V and J calls come from that table; the DNA yielded D and trimming. Of 200,000 to 250,000 clones in the sample, approximately 86% were seen once. The V call is TRBV27, the J call TRBJ2-5; D is possibly TRBD2 (7 bases). Material: peripheral blood. The sequence was collected from a woman between 25 and 40 years old who had recovered from COVID-19. The CDR3 nucleotides are TGTGCCAGCAGCCGTATAGCGGGCAGGGGACAAGAGACCCAGTACTTC. The encoded protein is CASSRIAGRGQETQYF.